The entry below gives a single TCR beta chain sequence along with its context. Here immunoSEQ multiplex PCR was the method, and the copy in TCRdb shows in-frame clones only, minus some. The data contain about 290,000 clones, about nine tenths of them singletons. The data belong to a study of blood T cell repertoires in COVID-19. During active infection, Seattle patients enrolled and were then monitored through disease. The CDR3 length is 16 residues. After removal of 4 bases from V and 8 bases from J, the junction contained 8 bases not matched to a gene. In germline, CDR1 is MNHNS, CDR2 SASEGT. J is TRBJ2-3 and V is TRBV6-1, with TRBD2 matching 14 bases. The sample consisted of peripheral blood. This sequence was found in a woman aged 25 to 45 with COVID-19, enrolled during active disease. This CDR3 is CASSGGLAGGFSTQYF. As DNA, the CDR3 is TGTGCCAGCAGTGGAGGACTAGCGGGGGGTTTTAGTACGCAGTATTTT.